Listed below are T cell receptor beta chains from one sample, sequenced in a study of CD4 T cells in relation to SARS-CoV-2 and coronaviruses. Some clones are missing from TCRdb's copy, which holds only in-frame ones; the method was immunoSEQ multiplex PCR. The sample includes around 18,000 clones, 70% to 80% of them seen just once. These receptors' targets are unknown. The sample taken for sequencing was CD4+ T cells from PBMCs, cultured in vitro. All receptors derive from a human donor in good health. Both conserved end residues are part of each CDR3. A D gene is named only where the DNA matches it firmly. Size tells how often a clone was seen (once, few, many) or the class of an expanded clone, and some rows leave it out.

d_call	v_call	clone_size	j_call	cdr3_aa	cdr3_nt
NA	TRBV5-4	NA	TRBJ2-2	CASSFPQSNTGELFF	TGTGCCAGCAGCTTCCCACAGTCGAACACCGGGGAGCTGTTTTTT
TRBD1	TRBV6-4	NA	TRBJ2-2	CASSETGETGELFF	TGTGCCAGCAGTGAAACAGGGGAAACCGGGGAGCTGTTTTTT
NA	TRBV15	NA	TRBJ2-7	CATSRPSYEQYF	TGTGCCACCAGCAGGCCCTCCTACGAGCAGTACTTC
NA	TRBV6-1	NA	TRBJ2-2	CASSEGRANTGELFF	TGTGCCAGCAGTGAAGGGAGGGCGAACACCGGGGAGCTGTTTTTT
NA	TRBV30	NA	TRBJ1-4	CAWSEGVDGEKLFF	TGTGCCTGGAGTGAAGGGGTCGATGGTGAAAAACTGTTTTTT
NA	TRBV30	NA	TRBJ1-1	CAWPQGQNTEAFF	TGTGCCTGGCCTCAGGGACAGAACACTGAAGCTTTCTTT
NA	TRBV21-1	once	TRBJ1-2	CASSYGFETALNYGYTF	TGTGCCAGCAGCTACGGATTCGAAACGGCTCTTAACTATGGCTACACCTTC
TRBD1	TRBV5-5	NA	TRBJ2-1	CASSLEARQGPYNEQFF	TGTGCCAGCAGCTTGGAAGCCCGACAGGGACCCTACAATGAGCAGTTCTTC
NA	TRBV6-5	NA	TRBJ2-7	CASYDYPYEQYF	TGTGCCAGCTATGACTATCCGTACGAGCAGTACTTC
TRBD1	TRBV10-3	NA	TRBJ1-2	CAIRKIGQGNGYTF	TGTGCCATCAGAAAAATTGGACAGGGTAATGGCTACACCTTC
NA	TRBV7-9	NA	TRBJ2-5	CASSLTVGGGGETQYF	TGTGCCAGCAGCTTAACGGTGGGAGGGGGTGGAGAGACCCAGTACTTC
NA	TRBV19	NA	TRBJ1-2	CASRPRGDLSYGYTF	TGTGCCAGTCGCCCCCGGGGGGATTTAAGCTATGGCTACACCTTC
NA	TRBV7-9	NA	TRBJ2-6	CASSQGGVLGANVLTF	TGTGCCAGCAGCCAAGGGGGGGTATTGGGGGCCAACGTCCTGACTTTC
TRBD1	TRBV9	NA	TRBJ1-1	CASSGTGAGATEAFF	TGTGCCAGCAGCGGGACAGGGGCCGGGGCCACTGAAGCTTTCTTT
NA	TRBV2	NA	TRBJ2-3	CATRAVGTDTQYF	TGTGCCACCCGGGCAGTCGGCACAGATACGCAGTATTTT
NA	TRBV20-1	NA	TRBJ1-4	CSASDGATNEKLFF	TGCAGTGCTAGTGACGGAGCAACTAATGAAAAACTGTTTTTT
TRBD2	TRBV6-2/TRBV6-3	NA	TRBJ2-7	CASSLGRLAVSYEQYF	TGTGCCAGCAGCCTTGGTAGACTAGCGGTCTCCTACGAGCAGTACTTC
NA	TRBV5-4	NA	TRBJ2-1	CASSVDTYNEQFF	TGTGCCAGCAGCGTTGACACCTACAATGAGCAGTTCTTC
TRBD2	TRBV10-3	few	TRBJ2-1	CAISDLAGGYDNEQFF	TGTGCCATCAGTGACCTAGCGGGAGGGTATGACAATGAGCAGTTCTTC
NA	TRBV19	NA	TRBJ2-7	CASSMSGAEQYF	TGTGCCAGTAGTATGTCGGGGGCGGAGCAGTACTTC
TRBD1	TRBV5-1	NA	TRBJ1-2	CASSVGTAYGYTF	TGCGCCAGCAGCGTTGGGACAGCGTATGGCTACACCTTC
TRBD2	TRBV29-1	NA	TRBJ2-7	CSVAPGLAGPEQYF	TGCAGCGTAGCCCCGGGACTAGCGGGCCCCGAGCAGTACTTC
TRBD1	TRBV5-1	NA	TRBJ2-2	CASSRQGVESGELFF	TGCGCCAGCAGCAGACAGGGGGTGGAATCGGGGGAGCTGTTTTTT
NA	TRBV12-3/TRBV12-4	NA	TRBJ2-1	CASSAGGPNEQFF	TGTGCCAGCAGTGCAGGTGGTCCCAATGAGCAGTTCTTC
NA	TRBV6-5	NA	TRBJ1-1	CASSLGHKSVVAFF	TGTGCCAGCAGTTTGGGCCATAAATCAGTAGTAGCTTTCTTT
NA	TRBV7-2	NA	TRBJ2-5	CASSPQGTQYF	TGTGCCAGCAGCCCACAGGGGACCCAGTACTTC
TRBD1	TRBV27	once	TRBJ2-7	CASSYRGPTEQYF	TGTGCCAGCAGTTACAGGGGCCCGACCGAGCAGTACTTC
TRBD1	TRBV5-1	few	TRBJ2-4	CASSLGTGDVDIQYF	TGCGCCAGCAGCTTGGGGACAGGGGATGTAGACATTCAGTACTTC
TRBD2	TRBV5-1	NA	TRBJ2-4	CASSPGTSSLAKNIQYF	TGCGCCAGCAGCCCAGGGACTAGCTCATTGGCCAAAAACATTCAGTACTTC
NA	TRBV6-6	few	TRBJ2-1	CASVFMRDNEQFF	TGTGCCAGCGTGTTTATGAGGGACAATGAGCAGTTCTTC
NA	TRBV10-3	NA	TRBJ2-1	CAISESGGLGYNEQFF	TGTGCCATCAGTGAGTCGGGAGGCCTTGGCTACAATGAGCAGTTCTTC
NA	TRBV6-5	NA	TRBJ2-7	CASSYSRGNHEQYF	TGTGCCAGCAGTTACTCGAGAGGAAACCACGAGCAGTACTTC
TRBD2	TRBV5-1	NA	TRBJ2-3	CASSNGLERITDTQYF	TGCGCCAGCAGCAATGGACTAGAGCGGATCACAGATACGCAGTATTTT
TRBD1	TRBV5-5	few	TRBJ1-5	CASSITGGEVQPQHF	TGTGCCAGCAGCATCACAGGGGGCGAGGTTCAGCCCCAGCATTTT
NA	TRBV3-1/TRBV3-2	few	TRBJ1-1	CASSFGSEAFF	TGTGCCAGCAGCTTCGGGTCTGAAGCTTTCTTT
NA	TRBV6-6	NA	TRBJ1-5	CASSPARSNQPQHF	TGTGCCAGCAGTCCAGCACGAAGCAATCAGCCCCAGCATTTT
TRBD1	TRBV5-4	NA	TRBJ2-3	CASSWDRSTDTQYF	TGTGCCAGCAGCTGGGACAGGAGCACAGATACGCAGTATTTT
NA	TRBV30	NA	TRBJ1-5	CAWSAGNQPQHF	TGTGCCTGGAGTGCGGGGAATCAGCCCCAGCATTTT
NA	TRBV19	medium-sized	TRBJ1-3	CASRAGAGPSVENTIYF	TGTGCCAGTAGAGCCGGCGCCGGGCCATCAGTGGAAAACACCATATATTTT
NA	TRBV19	NA	TRBJ2-5	CASSIEETQYF	TGTGCCAGTAGTATAGAGGAGACCCAGTACTTC